This TCR beta chain was identified during a study of blood T cell repertoires in COVID-19. Study in general: Specimens from acute and convalescent COVID-19 originated in the United States, Italy and Spain. PBMCs, B-cell-depleted T cells, or T cells provided the cDNA or gDNA that made up the material.

The CDR3 has 15 residues. The germline gives CDR1 PRHDT, CDR2 FYEKMQ (reference sequence). The junction had 10 bases not matched to a gene; V was cut back by 5 bases and J by 8 bases. In the original workflow: Reference gene primer amplification yielded estimated nucleated cell counts. Libraries were prepared by immunoSEQ multiplex PCR; TCRdb keeps only in-frame clonotypes and omits some of them. V and J calls and clone size follow that table, whereas D and trimming were derived from the DNA. The sample gives approximately 190,000 clones, roughly 91% of which show up once; approximately 5.6% is in the top ten.

Input material: peripheral blood. The rearrangement joins TRBV13 to TRBJ1-4; 8 positions match TRBD1. The TCR was taken from a middle-aged man with active or convalescent COVID-19. Here the CDR3 DNA reads TGTGCCAGCAGCCCCCGGACAGGGTCGGTCGAAAAACTGTTTTTT. Amino acid sequence: CASSPRTGSVEKLFF.